These T cell receptor beta chains were read from a single sample in a study of cytomegalovirus exposure and HLA in healthy donors. Sequencing used immunoSEQ multiplex PCR; TCRdb keeps in-frame clones, though not all of them. This repertoire shows fewer than 200,000 clones, approximately 80% found once; its top ten account for more than 0.5%. Sample: PBMCs. The origin of the receptors is a woman aged 50 to 60 in good health and CMV-seronegative. CDR3s include the opening cysteine and the closing phenylalanine or tryptophan. The D gene is left open where the match is weak. Part of the rows lack a size; the others show once, few, many or a class for expanded clones.

d_gene,j_gene,abundance,v_gene,CDR3nt,CDR3aa
NA,TRBJ2-7,few,TRBV9,TGTGCCAGCAGCGTAGTCCAGGCCGCCTCCGACTACGAGCAGTACTTC,CASSVVQAASDYEQYF
NA,TRBJ1-5,NA,TRBV28,TGTGCCAGCACGCGGGGTAGCAATCAGCCCCAGCATTTT,CASTRGSNQPQHF
TRBD1,TRBJ1-4,NA,TRBV5-1,TGCGCCAGCAAACCCTCAGGGGGCGCAAGGGAAAAACTGTTTTTT,CASKPSGGAREKLFF
TRBD2,TRBJ2-1,once,TRBV5-4,TGTGCCAGCAGCTTTGGGCATAGCGGGACCTACAATGAGCAGTTCTTC,CASSFGHSGTYNEQFF
NA,TRBJ1-1,NA,TRBV5-6,TGTGCCAGCAGCTTGGTGGCGGGGAAATTGGCTTTCTTT,CASSLVAGKLAFF
TRBD2,TRBJ2-1,NA,TRBV5-1,TGCGCCAGCAGCTTGGGTGCGGGAGGGCAGGATGAGCAGTTCTTC,CASSLGAGGQDEQFF
NA,TRBJ2-5,NA,TRBV4-3,TGCGCCAGCAGCCAAAGGATTGCGATCTTTGGGGGCGCGGTAGAGACCCAGTACTTC,CASSQRIAIFGGAVETQYF
NA,TRBJ1-1,few,TRBV7-7,TGTGCCAGCAGCTTAGTAAGGGGCACTGAAGCTTTCTTT,CASSLVRGTEAFF
TRBD2,TRBJ2-7,NA,TRBV6-1,TGTGCCAGCAGTGGGGGACTAGCTTCCTACGAGCAGTACTTC,CASSGGLASYEQYF
TRBD2,TRBJ2-7,NA,TRBV6-7,TGTTTTGACCATCCATCAGAAGGCGGGAGTCACGAGCAGTACTTC,CFDHPSEGGSHEQYF
NA,TRBJ2-1,NA,TRBV5-1,TGCGCCAGCAGCTTGGACAGGGTTGGGAATGAGCAGTTCTTC,CASSLDRVGNEQFF
TRBD2,TRBJ2-5,NA,TRBV7-2,TGTGCCAGCAGCTTAGGATTCTCTAGCGGGAAAGAGACCCAGTACTTC,CASSLGFSSGKETQYF
NA,TRBJ2-2,NA,TRBV6-5,TGTGCCAGCCTGATCCGGGAGTCCGTCACCGGGGAGCTGTTTTTT,CASLIRESVTGELFF
NA,TRBJ1-2,NA,TRBV5-8,TGTGCCAGCAGCTTAGGACGGGGTGGCTACACCTTC,CASSLGRGGYTF
TRBD1,TRBJ2-3,NA,TRBV29-1,TGCAGCGTCCTCCGGGACAGGGGCACAGATACGCAGTATTTT,CSVLRDRGTDTQYF
TRBD2,TRBJ2-5,once,TRBV9,TGTGCCAGCAGCGCACTAGCGGGCGTTCAAGAGACCCAGTACTTC,CASSALAGVQETQYF